These 5 T cell receptor beta chains were all obtained from the same sample, sequenced in a study of T cell responses to AZD1222 COVID-19 vaccine (dated by TCRdb to the early 2020s). This specimen's time point label, interpreted: about 28 days (+/-7) after the second vaccine dose. The method behind the library was the immunoSEQ multiplex PCR assay. TCRdb holds this immuneACCESS table with in-frame rearrangements only. Some clones are missing; in checked studies, unresolved V genes explain under half, and the rest has no known cause. The sample table shows around 190,000 clones, and roughly 88% are seen once. Around 10% of the sample belongs to the ten largest clones. The sample in question was peripheral blood, obtained 28 days after the second AZD1222 dose. These TCRs come from an adult who received the AZD1222 COVID-19 vaccine.

The chain links TRBV6-5 to TRBJ1-2; 9 nucleotides line up with TRBD1. V gave up 0 bases and J gave up 2 bases; unmatched junction bases: 1. The CDR3 covers 15 residues. Per germline, CDR1 MNHEY and CDR2 SVGAGI. The CDR3 reads CASSYSGQGNYGYTF. The CDR3 nucleotides read TGTGCCAGCAGTTACTCCGGACAGGGGAACTATGGCTACACCTTC.

As to this clone: One end of the junction is discordant with germline, which a read error may explain. The chain employs TRBV4-3 and TRBJ1-6; D not certain. The CDR3 contains 15 residues. Germline CDR1 reads LGHNA; CDR2 reads YSLEER. The CDR3 DNA reads TGCGCCAGCAGACTCCTCGGGGTATATAATTCACCCATCCACTTT. Its translation is CASRLLGVYNSPIHF.

The chain recombines TRBV15 with TRBJ1-2; 8 bases align to TRBD1. The germline gives CDR1 LNHNV, CDR2 YYDKDF (reference sequence). Trimming at V came to 2 bases and at J to 4 bases, leaving 6 bases not matched to a gene. This CDR3 is built from 15 residues. This CDR3 is CATSRTGGYGYGYTF. The CDR3 bases are TGTGCCACCAGCAGAACAGGGGGGTATGGCTATGGCTACACCTTC.

The chain combines TRBV7-3 with TRBJ2-3, with TRBD1 matching over 8 bases. CDR3 length: 16 residues. Germline V gene data show CDR1 as SGHTA and CDR2 as FQGTGA. The V gene end was trimmed by 5 bases and the J gene end by 8 bases; junction bases not matched to a gene: 15. The CDR3 DNA reads TGTGCCAGCAGCCCCACTCGGGCGAAACAGGGGGGTACGCAGTATTTT. Its protein is CASSPTRAKQGGTQYF.

The sample holds a few counts of this clone. The chain uses TRBV11-3 and TRBJ2-3, with D maybe TRBD2 (6 bases). Germline V gene sequence: CDR1 SGHNT, CDR2 YENEEA. The CDR3 runs 14 residues. Trimming stripped 5 bases from V and 5 bases from J, with 14 bases between. CDR3 sequence reads: CASSPTRGLDTQYF. The CDR3 coding sequence is TGTGCCAGCAGCCCCACACGGGGACTAGATACGCAGTATTTT.